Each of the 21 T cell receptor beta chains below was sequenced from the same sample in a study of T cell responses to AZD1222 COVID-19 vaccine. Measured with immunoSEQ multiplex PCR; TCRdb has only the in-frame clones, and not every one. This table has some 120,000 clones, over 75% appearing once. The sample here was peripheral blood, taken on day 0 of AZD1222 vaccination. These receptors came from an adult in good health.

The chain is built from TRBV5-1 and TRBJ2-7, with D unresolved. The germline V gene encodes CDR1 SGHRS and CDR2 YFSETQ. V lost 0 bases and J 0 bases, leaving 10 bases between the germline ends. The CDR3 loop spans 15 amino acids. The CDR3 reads CASSLGQLGSYEQYF. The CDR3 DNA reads TGCGCCAGCAGCTTGGGCCAGTTAGGCTCCTACGAGCAGTACTTC.

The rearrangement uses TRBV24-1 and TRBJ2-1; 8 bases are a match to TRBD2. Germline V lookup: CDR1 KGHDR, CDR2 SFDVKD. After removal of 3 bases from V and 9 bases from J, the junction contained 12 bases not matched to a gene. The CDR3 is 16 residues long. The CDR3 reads CATSDPGLAPMSEQFF. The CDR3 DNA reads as TGTGCCACCAGTGATCCTGGACTAGCCCCTATGAGTGAGCAGTTCTTC.

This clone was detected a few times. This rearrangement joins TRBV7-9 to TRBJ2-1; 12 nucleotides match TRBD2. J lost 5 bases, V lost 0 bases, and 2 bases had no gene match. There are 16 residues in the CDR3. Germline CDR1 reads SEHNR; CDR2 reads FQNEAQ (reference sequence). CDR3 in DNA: TGTGCCAGCAGCTTAGCGCTAGCGGGAGGGGACAATGAGCAGTTCTTC. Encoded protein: CASSLALAGGDNEQFF.

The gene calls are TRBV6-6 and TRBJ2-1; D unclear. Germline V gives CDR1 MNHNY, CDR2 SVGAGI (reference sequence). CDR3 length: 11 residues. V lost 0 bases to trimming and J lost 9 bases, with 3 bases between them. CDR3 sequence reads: CASSYSGEQFF. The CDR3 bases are TGTGCCAGCAGTTACTCGGGTGAGCAGTTCTTC.

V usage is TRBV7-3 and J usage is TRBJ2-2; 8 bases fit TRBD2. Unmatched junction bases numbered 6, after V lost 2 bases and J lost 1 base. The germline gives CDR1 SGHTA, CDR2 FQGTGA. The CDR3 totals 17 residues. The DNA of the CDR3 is TGTGCCAGCAGCTTACGGTCGCTAGCGGGGAACACCGGGGAGCTGTTTTTT. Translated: CASSLRSLAGNTGELFF.

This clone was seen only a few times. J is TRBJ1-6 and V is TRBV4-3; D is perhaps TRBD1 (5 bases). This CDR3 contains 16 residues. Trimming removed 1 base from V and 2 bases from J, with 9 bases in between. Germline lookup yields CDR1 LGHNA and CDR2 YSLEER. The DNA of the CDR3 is TGCGCCAGCAGCCAAGTAAGGGGTGCCTATAATTCACCCCTCCACTTT. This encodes CASSQVRGAYNSPLHF.

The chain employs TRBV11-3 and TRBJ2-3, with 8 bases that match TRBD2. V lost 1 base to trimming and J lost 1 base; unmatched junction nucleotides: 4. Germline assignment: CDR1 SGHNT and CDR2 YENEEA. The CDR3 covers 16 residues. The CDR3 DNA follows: TGTGCCAGCAGCTTAGGGCCGGGACTAGGCACAGATACGCAGTATTTT. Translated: CASSLGPGLGTDTQYF.

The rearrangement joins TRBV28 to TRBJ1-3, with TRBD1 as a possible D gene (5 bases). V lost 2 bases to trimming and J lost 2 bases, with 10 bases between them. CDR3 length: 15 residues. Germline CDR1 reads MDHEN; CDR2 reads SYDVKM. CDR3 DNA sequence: TGTGCCAGCAGTTTACTTCCAGGGACTGGAAACACCATATATTTT. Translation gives CASSLLPGTGNTIYF.

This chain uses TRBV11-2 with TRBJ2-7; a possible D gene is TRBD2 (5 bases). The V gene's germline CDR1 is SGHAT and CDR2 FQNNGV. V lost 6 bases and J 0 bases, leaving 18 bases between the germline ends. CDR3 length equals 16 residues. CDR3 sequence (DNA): TGTGCCAGCAGGACTTATCAAGGCGGGCCCTCCTACGAGCAGTACTTC. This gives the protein CASRTYQGGPSYEQYF.

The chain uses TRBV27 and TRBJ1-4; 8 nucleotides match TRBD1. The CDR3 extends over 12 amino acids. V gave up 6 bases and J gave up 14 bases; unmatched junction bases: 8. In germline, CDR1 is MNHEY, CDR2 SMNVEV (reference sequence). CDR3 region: CASSPDRVSLFF. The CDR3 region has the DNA TGTGCCAGCAGCCCGGACAGGGTCTCTCTGTTTTTT.

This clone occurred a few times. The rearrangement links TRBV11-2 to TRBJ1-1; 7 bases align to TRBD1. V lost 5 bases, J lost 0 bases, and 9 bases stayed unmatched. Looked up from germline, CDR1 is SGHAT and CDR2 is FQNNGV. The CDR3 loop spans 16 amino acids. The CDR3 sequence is CASSVQGGGMNTEAFF. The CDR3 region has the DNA TGTGCCAGCAGCGTCCAGGGAGGGGGCATGAACACTGAAGCTTTCTTT.

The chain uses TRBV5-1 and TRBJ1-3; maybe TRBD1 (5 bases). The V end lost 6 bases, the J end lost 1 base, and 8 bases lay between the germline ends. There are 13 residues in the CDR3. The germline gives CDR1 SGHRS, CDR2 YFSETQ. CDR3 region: CASTGGSGNTIYF. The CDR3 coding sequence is TGCGCCAGCACCGGGGGGTCTGGAAACACCATATATTTT.

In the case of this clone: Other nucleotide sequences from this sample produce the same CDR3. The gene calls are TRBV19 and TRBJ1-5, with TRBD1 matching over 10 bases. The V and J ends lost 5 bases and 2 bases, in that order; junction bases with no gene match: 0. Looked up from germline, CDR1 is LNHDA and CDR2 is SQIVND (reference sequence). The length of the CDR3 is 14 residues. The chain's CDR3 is CASSGTGGNQPQHF. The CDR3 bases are TGTGCCAGTAGTGGGACAGGGGGCAATCAGCCCCAGCATTTT.

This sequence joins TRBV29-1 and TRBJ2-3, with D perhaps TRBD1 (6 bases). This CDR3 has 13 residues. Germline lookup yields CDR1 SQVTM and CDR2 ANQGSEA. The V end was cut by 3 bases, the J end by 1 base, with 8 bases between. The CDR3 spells CSVDPGGTDTQYF. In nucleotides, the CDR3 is TGCAGCGTTGACCCAGGGGGCACAGATACGCAGTATTTT.

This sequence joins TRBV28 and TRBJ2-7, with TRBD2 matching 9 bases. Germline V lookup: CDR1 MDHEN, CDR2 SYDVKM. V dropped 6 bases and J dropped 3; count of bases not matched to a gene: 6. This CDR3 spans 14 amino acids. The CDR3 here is CASRFSGRNYEQYF. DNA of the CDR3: TGTGCCAGCAGGTTTAGCGGGAGAAACTACGAGCAGTACTTC.

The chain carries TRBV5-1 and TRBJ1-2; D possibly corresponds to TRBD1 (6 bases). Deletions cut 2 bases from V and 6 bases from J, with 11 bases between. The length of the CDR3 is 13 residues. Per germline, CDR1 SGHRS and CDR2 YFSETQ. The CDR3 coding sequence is TGCGCCAGCAGCTTAACAGGGTCCGATGGCTACACCTTC. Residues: CASSLTGSDGYTF.

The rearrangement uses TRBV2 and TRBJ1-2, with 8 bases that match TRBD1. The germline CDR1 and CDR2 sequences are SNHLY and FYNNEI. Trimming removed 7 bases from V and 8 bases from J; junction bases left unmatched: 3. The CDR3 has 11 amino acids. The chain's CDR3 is CASKGTGGYTF. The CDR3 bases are TGTGCCAGCAAGGGGACAGGCGGCTACACCTTC.

The CDR3 bases are TGCGCCAGCAGCGAAGGGTGGAAGGAGGCTGAAGCTTTCTTT. Amino acid sequence: CASSEGWKEAEAFF. The rearrangement uses TRBV5-1 and TRBJ1-1; D unresolved. The CDR3 spans 14 residues. Germline assignment: CDR1 SGHRS and CDR2 YFSETQ. The V and J ends lost 4 bases and 6 bases respectively, with 16 bases between them.

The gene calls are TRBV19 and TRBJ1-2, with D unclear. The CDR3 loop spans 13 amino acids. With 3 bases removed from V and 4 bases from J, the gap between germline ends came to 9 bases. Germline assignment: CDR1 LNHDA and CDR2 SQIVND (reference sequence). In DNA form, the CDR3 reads TGTGCCAGTAGTATTTTGGAAGCCTATGGCTACACCTTC. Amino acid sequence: CASSILEAYGYTF.

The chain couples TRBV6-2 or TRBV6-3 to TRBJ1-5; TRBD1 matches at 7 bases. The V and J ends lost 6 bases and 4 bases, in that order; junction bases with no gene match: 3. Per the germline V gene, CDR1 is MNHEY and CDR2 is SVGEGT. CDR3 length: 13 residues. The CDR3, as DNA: TGTGCCAGCAGCCTCAGGGGGAATCAGCCCCAGCATTTT. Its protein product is CASSLRGNQPQHF.

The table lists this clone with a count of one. The CDR3 DNA follows: TGCGCCAGCAGCTTGAAGGGGATAAGAGCTCTTCCAAGCTCCTACAATGAGCAGTTCTTC. Residues: CASSLKGIRALPSSYNEQFF. This chain joins TRBV5-1 and TRBJ2-1; a possible D gene is TRBD1 (5 bases). Germline V gene sequence: CDR1 SGHRS, CDR2 YFSETQ. This CDR3 is built from 20 residues. V was clipped by 1 base and J by 0 bases, with 23 bases between them.